This T cell receptor (beta chain) is from a study of blood T cell repertoires in COVID-19. Background on the study: Italy, Spain and the United States were the sources of the convalescent and acute COVID-19 samples. T cells, B-cell-depleted T cells, or PBMCs provided the cDNA or gDNA that served as material.

CDR1 is SGHRS and CDR2 is YFSETQ in the germline V gene. The CDR3 is made up of 18 amino acids. V shed 4 bases, J shed 2 bases, and the junction held 12 bases outside the gene matches. This clone was recorded only once. Authors' processing steps: Amplifying reference gene primers gave estimates of nucleated cell counts. The data were produced by immunoSEQ multiplex PCR, yet TCRdb's version contains in-frame clones alone and is incomplete. The V and J calls and the clone size are those of that table, but D and trimming were determined from the DNA. The table has 200,000 to 300,000 clones, about 83% seen once.

This chain links TRBV5-1 with TRBJ2-7; 13 nucleotides line up with TRBD2. The sequenced material came from peripheral blood. The clonotype was recovered from a man aged 50 or older with acute or convalescent COVID-19. The CDR3 here is CASSPRWTSGSYPYEQYF. As DNA, the CDR3 is TGCGCCAGCAGCCCCCGCTGGACTAGCGGGAGCTACCCCTACGAGCAGTACTTC.